The present TCR beta chain was sequenced within a study of vaccination and CD4 T cells after COVID-19. An Oncomine TCR Beta short-read assay was used to sequence the DNA from cultured CD4+ T cells. TCRdb re-analysed the PCR reads in MiXCR, keeping a single row per CDR3 protein. Seen here are over 15,000 distinct CDR3 sequences, around 45% observed once, and the top ten hold approximately 4.4%. Worth noting for this clonotype: As yet, its antigen is unknown.

Sample treatment: roughly ten-day PBMC culture with coronavirus spike peptide pools or control peptides (ViraFEST assay). The sequences come from CD4+ T cells from blood, cultured in vitro, collected before SARS-CoV-2 vaccination. This TCR was sampled from a human donor who had recovered from COVID-19.

CDR3 loop: CASQGGGANEQFF. The CDR3 DNA reads as TGTGCCAGTCAGGGCGGGGGGGCGAATGAGCAGTTCTTC. The V gene is TRBV11-3, the J gene TRBJ2-1; 9 bases are shared with TRBD2. J gave up 7 bases and V 9 bases, and 7 bases lay outside the gene matches. There are 13 residues in the CDR3. CDR1 is SGHNT, CDR2 YENEEA, per germline.